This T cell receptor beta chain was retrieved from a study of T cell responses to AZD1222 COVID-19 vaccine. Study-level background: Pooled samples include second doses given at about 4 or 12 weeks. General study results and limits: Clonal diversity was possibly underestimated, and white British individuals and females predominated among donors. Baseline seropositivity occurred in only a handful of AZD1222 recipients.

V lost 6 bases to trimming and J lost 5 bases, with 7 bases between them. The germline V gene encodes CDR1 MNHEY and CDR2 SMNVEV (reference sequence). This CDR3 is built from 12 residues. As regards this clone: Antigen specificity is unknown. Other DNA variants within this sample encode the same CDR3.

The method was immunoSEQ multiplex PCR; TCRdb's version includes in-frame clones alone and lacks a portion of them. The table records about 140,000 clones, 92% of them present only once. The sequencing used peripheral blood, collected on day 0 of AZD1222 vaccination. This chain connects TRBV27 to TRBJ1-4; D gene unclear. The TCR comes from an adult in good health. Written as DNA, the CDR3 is TGTGCCAGCAGCTCGCTAAATGAAAAACTGTTTTTT. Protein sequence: CASSSLNEKLFF.